Listed here are 31 T cell receptor beta chains from one sample, sequenced in a study of cytotoxic CD8 clonotypes in ibrutinib-treated CLL. Assay used: immunoSEQ multiplex PCR; TCRdb lists only in-frame clones, some missing. The sample has tens of thousands of clones; just over 90% are singletons. This specimen was PBMCs, taken after 12 months of ibrutinib treatment. The receptors originated from a human donor with chronic lymphocytic leukemia.

The V gene is TRBV10-1, the J gene TRBJ2-2; 13 nucleotides match TRBD2. CDR1 and CDR2 from the germline V gene are WNHNN and SYGVQD (reference sequence). The V segment lost 5 bases and the J segment 5 bases; nucleotides outside the gene matches: 8. The CDR3 has 17 amino acids. DNA for the CDR3: TGCGCCAGCAGTCAATTCGGACTAGCGGGAGTTACCGGGGAGCTGTTTTTT. Amino acids: CASSQFGLAGVTGELFF.

This chain links TRBV4-1 with TRBJ2-1; 14 nucleotides line up with TRBD2. Germline assignment: CDR1 MGHRA and CDR2 YSYEKL. This CDR3 contains 16 residues. V gave up 3 bases and J gave up 14 bases; unmatched junction bases: 12. CDR3 in DNA: TGCGCCAGCAGCCAGGGTCCGGGACTAGCGGGAGATCTTGAGTTCTTC. Protein sequence: CASSQGPGLAGDLEFF.

This chain uses TRBV28 with TRBJ1-2; 8 nucleotides align to TRBD1. Unmatched junction bases numbered 11, after V lost 5 bases and J lost 6 bases. Germline V gene lookup returns CDR1 MDHEN and CDR2 SYDVKM. The CDR3 consists of 15 residues. The CDR3 coding sequence is TGTGCCAGCAGTACTACTGGACAGGGCAGGGATGGCTACACCTTC. It specifies CASSTTGQGRDGYTF.

The chain links TRBV2 to TRBJ2-7, with no clear D. The V gene lost 4 bases and the J gene lost 3 bases, with 13 bases spanning the gap. Looked up from germline, CDR1 is SNHLY and CDR2 is FYNNEI. The CDR3 consists of 14 residues. Here the CDR3 reads CASSVGRKNYEQYF. The CDR3 DNA follows: TGTGCCAGCAGTGTTGGCAGGAAAAACTACGAGCAGTACTTC.

The chain is built from TRBV6-5 and TRBJ2-7; D not certain. CDR3 size: 14 residues. The germline V and J ends were trimmed by 5 bases and 0 bases, with 11 bases remaining between them. From germline, CDR1 is MNHEY and CDR2 SVGAGI. CDR3 sequence: CASSKTASSYEQYF. CDR3 nucleotide sequence: TGTGCCAGCAGTAAGACGGCGAGCTCCTACGAGCAGTACTTC.

The CDR3 region is CASRSRNGNTIYF. DNA of the CDR3: TGTGCCAGCAGATCGCGAAATGGAAACACCATATATTTT. The chain combines TRBV9 with TRBJ1-3; D is unclear. V lost 5 bases and J lost 3, with 9 bases in between. The germline CDR1 and CDR2 sequences are SGDLS and YYNGEE. The CDR3 runs to 13 residues.

Here the CDR3 reads CAWSGSGTTGNTIYF. For the CDR3, the DNA is TGTGCCTGGAGCGGATCTGGGACGACCGGAAACACCATATATTTT. The rearrangement joins TRBV30 to TRBJ1-3; a weak D match, TRBD1 (5 bases). The V and J ends lost 3 bases and 4 bases respectively, with 16 bases between them. Germline V gene sequence: CDR1 GTSNPN, CDR2 SVGIG (reference sequence). This CDR3 has 15 residues.

This chain joins TRBV4-1 and TRBJ2-3; D is ambiguous. The CDR3 loop spans 15 amino acids. Deletions cut 5 bases from V and 1 base from J, with 13 bases between. Germline values: CDR1 MGHRA, CDR2 YSYEKL. CDR3 sequence (DNA): TGCGCCAGCAGCTTTATGGGGTGGGGCACAGATACGCAGTATTTT. Protein: CASSFMGWGTDTQYF.

The chain has TRBV29-1 and TRBJ1-1; D not certain. This CDR3 region has 13 residues. Germline-derived CDR1 and CDR2 are SQVTM and ANQGSEA. Trimming left V 2 bases short and J 0 bases short, with 7 bases between. The CDR3, as DNA: TGCAGCGTTGAAATCTCCGTGAACACTGAAGCTTTCTTT. Its protein is CSVEISVNTEAFF.

This chain links TRBV5-1 with TRBJ1-4, with D possibly TRBD1 on 5 matching bases. Deletions cut 4 bases from V and 3 bases from J, with 16 bases between. Germline-derived CDR1 and CDR2 are SGHRS and YFSETQ. The CDR3 extends over 16 amino acids. This CDR3 is CASSTAPGNANEKLFF. CDR3 DNA: TGCGCCAGCAGCACGGCCCCAGGGAATGCTAATGAAAAACTGTTTTTT.

The chain combines TRBV7-9 with TRBJ1-5; D gene ambiguous. Germline-derived CDR1 and CDR2 are SEHNR and FQNEAQ (reference sequence). The CDR3 sequence is 16 residues long. Trimming shortened V by 5 bases and J by 0 bases, and 14 bases separated the two germline ends. In nucleotides, the CDR3 is TGTGCCAGCAGCCTGTCGGGGTTAGCTAGCAATCAGCCCCAGCATTTT. Its protein is CASSLSGLASNQPQHF.

By its share, this clone is large. A read error may produce the germline difference seen at one junction end. The chain combines TRBV7-9 with TRBJ2-2; D gene uncertain. Germline CDR1 SEHNR, CDR2 FQNEAQ (reference sequence). CDR3 size: 14 residues. CDR3 sequence (DNA): TGTGCTAGCAGCGTTAACCCGAACACCGGGGAGCTGTTTTTT. Translating it yields CASSVNPNTGELFF.

This rearrangement joins TRBV28 to TRBJ2-7, with D tentatively TRBD1 (5 bases). The germline CDR1 and CDR2 sequences are MDHEN and SYDVKM. The CDR3 totals 12 residues. V lost 7 bases, J lost 1 base, and 8 bases lay in between. The CDR3 sequence is CASTTGSYEQYF. In DNA form, the CDR3 reads TGTGCCAGCACAACAGGTTCCTACGAGCAGTACTTC.

V usage is TRBV30 and J usage is TRBJ1-2; no clear D gene. The CDR3 totals 15 residues. Germline CDR1 and CDR2: GTSNPN and SVGIG (reference sequence). V gave up 2 bases and J gave up 4 bases, with 17 bases separating them. The CDR3 nucleotides read TGTGCCTGGAGTCCCCCTTCCGGGGTAAGCTATGGCTACACCTTC. This gives the protein CAWSPPSGVSYGYTF.

The rearrangement uses TRBV28 and TRBJ1-1; weak D call: TRBD1 (6 bases). V was pared by 3 bases and J by 3 bases, with 8 bases between. Germline CDR1 MDHEN, CDR2 SYDVKM. CDR3 length equals 13 residues. DNA of the CDR3: TGTGCCAGCAGTTTGGACAGCTACACTGAAGCTTTCTTT. The encoded protein is CASSLDSYTEAFF.

CDR3 in amino acids: CASSKADRAREKAFF. The DNA for the CDR3 is TGTGCCAGCTCTAAAGCGGACAGGGCCCGAGAAAAGGCTTTCTTT. The genes are TRBV2 and TRBJ1-1, with 8 bases fitting TRBD1. This CDR3 contains 15 residues. CDR1 SNHLY and CDR2 FYNNEI come from the germline V gene. Trimming took 8 bases from V and 11 from J; bases not matched to a gene: 19.

V and J are TRBV5-4 and TRBJ1-4, with D tentatively TRBD1 (5 bases). Germline V gene data show CDR1 as SGHNT and CDR2 as YYREEE (reference sequence). Trimming took 8 bases from V and 0 from J, leaving 17 bases between them. This CDR3 region has 16 residues. The CDR3 DNA follows: TGTGCCAGTGGATCGGGACCGGAAGCAACTAATGAAAAACTGTTTTTT. Translating it yields CASGSGPEATNEKLFF. The full variable domain, rest sourced from reference TRBV5-4 and TRBJ1-4, is ETGVTQSPTHLIKTRGQQVTLRCSSQSGHNTVSWYQQALGQGPQFIFQYYREEENGRGNFPPRFSGLQFPNYSSELNVNALELDDSALYLCASGSGPEATNEKLFFGSGTQLSVL.

The chain joins TRBV9 to TRBJ2-2, with D uncertain. V was clipped by 4 bases and J by 5 bases, with 18 bases between them. Per germline, CDR1 SGDLS and CDR2 YYNGEE. The CDR3 consists of 16 residues. CDR3 amino acids: CASSPTGPVRTGELFF. CDR3 DNA: TGTGCCAGCAGCCCTACCGGGCCCGTGAGGACCGGGGAGCTGTTTTTT. Full variable domain (rest looked up from reference TRBV9 and TRBJ2-2): DSGVTQTPKHLITATGQRVTLRCSPRSGDLSVYWYQQSLDQGLQFLIQYYNGEERAKGNILERFSAQQFPDLHSELNLSSLELGDSALYFCASSPTGPVRTGELFFGEGSRLTVL.

The V gene is TRBV18, the J gene TRBJ1-2; 9 bases line up with TRBD1. Looked up from germline, CDR1 is KGHSH and CDR2 is LQKENI. The CDR3 is 15 residues long. V lost 2 bases, J lost 6 bases, and 7 bases stayed unmatched. The CDR3 is CASSPLGQGIDGYTF. Written as DNA, the CDR3 is TGTGCCAGCTCACCATTGGGACAGGGAATCGATGGCTACACCTTC.

V usage is TRBV27 and J usage is TRBJ2-2; D is uncertain. The CDR3 is 13 amino acids. CDR1 and CDR2 (germline): MNHEY, SMNVEV (reference sequence). V was shortened by 1 base and J by 8 bases, with 8 bases between the two germline ends. CDR3: CASSLYTRGELFF. For the CDR3, the DNA is TGTGCCAGCAGTTTATATACTCGTGGGGAGCTGTTTTTT.

CDR3 residues: CASSPRPGTENTEAFF. CDR3 bases: TGTGCCAGCAGTCCGCGCCCCGGGACAGAGAACACTGAAGCTTTCTTT. The genes are TRBV27 and TRBJ1-1, with TRBD1 matching 7 bases. The CDR3 sequence is 16 residues long. CDR1 and CDR2 from the germline V gene are MNHEY and SMNVEV (reference sequence). The V and J ends lost 5 bases and 1 base, in that order; junction bases with no gene match: 10.

The J gene is TRBJ2-2, the V gene TRBV10-2, with a tentative D call TRBD1 (5 bases). Germline V gene sequence: CDR1 WSHSY, CDR2 SAAADI. The CDR3 is 18 residues long. Trimming removed 4 bases at V and 7 bases at J, with 25 bases between. The CDR3: CASSAALGRAGRDGELFF. CDR3 in DNA: TGCGCCAGCAGTGCAGCCCTCGGAAGGGCAGGGCGCGACGGGGAGCTGTTTTTT.

The chain uses TRBV9 and TRBJ2-7; 10 bases agree with TRBD2. The CDR3 sequence is 18 residues long. V lost 0 bases to trimming and J lost 5 bases; unmatched junction nucleotides: 14. The germline V gene has CDR1 SGDLS and CDR2 YYNGEE. CDR3: CASSVAFSGRSSIDEQYF. CDR3 bases: TGTGCCAGCAGCGTAGCTTTTAGCGGGAGGAGCTCCATCGACGAGCAGTACTTC.

The rearrangement links TRBV19 to TRBJ1-5; D is perhaps TRBD1 (5 bases). Germline values: CDR1 LNHDA, CDR2 SQIVND (reference sequence). V gave up 8 bases and J gave up 5 bases, with 16 bases separating them. This CDR3 spans 14 amino acids. CDR3 DNA sequence: TGTGCCAGTGATATCGTTGCGGGGGATCAGCCCCAGCATTTT. As protein: CASDIVAGDQPQHF.

V is TRBV18 and J is TRBJ2-1, with D perhaps matching TRBD2 (6 bases). The V gene lost 0 bases and the J gene lost 4 bases, with 22 bases spanning the gap. The length of the CDR3 is 19 residues. Germline CDR1 is KGHSH and CDR2 is LQKENI. This chain's CDR3 is CASSPPAERVGGIYNEQFF. The CDR3 DNA follows: TGTGCCAGCTCACCACCAGCGGAGCGGGTAGGAGGTATTTACAATGAGCAGTTCTTC.

The chain carries TRBV18 and TRBJ1-4, with a tentative D call TRBD1 (6 bases). This CDR3 has 17 amino acids. CDR1 and CDR2 (germline): KGHSH, LQKENI. Between the trimmed V and J ends, which lost 1 base and 0 bases, there was a span of 12 bases. The CDR3 DNA reads as TGTGCCAGCTCACCACAGACAGGACGAACAACTAATGAAAAACTGTTTTTT. Residues: CASSPQTGRTTNEKLFF.

The chain employs TRBV2 and TRBJ2-3, with D perhaps TRBD2 (5 bases). Germline V lookup: CDR1 SNHLY, CDR2 FYNNEI. This CDR3 spans 15 amino acids. V was clipped by 7 bases and J by 6 bases, with 20 bases between them. The CDR3 loop reads CASTPERAWGDTQYF. The CDR3 DNA reads as TGTGCCAGCACCCCGGAGAGGGCCTGGGGTGATACGCAGTATTTT.

In nucleotides, the CDR3 is TGTGCCAGTAGTGTTGGACTACCCCTCGATGAGCAGTTCTTC. Amino acids: CASSVGLPLDEQFF. The chain links TRBV19 to TRBJ2-1, with TRBD2 as a possible D gene (6 bases). CDR3 length: 14 residues. V was clipped by 5 bases and J by 8 bases, with 16 bases between them. Germline loops: CDR1 LNHDA, CDR2 SQIVND (reference sequence).

This clone has more than one count but fewer than ten. This chain uses TRBV12-5 with TRBJ1-3; 7 bases fit TRBD1. The V segment lost 5 bases and the J segment 2 bases; nucleotides outside the gene matches: 6. Germline CDR1 and CDR2: LGHNT and FRNRAP. The CDR3 has 15 residues. CDR3 sequence: CASGTGTVTGNTIYF. The CDR3 region has the DNA TGTGCTAGTGGTACAGGGACAGTTACTGGAAACACCATATATTTT.

The CDR3 DNA reads as TGTGCCAGCAGCTTTGGCGGGGAGCTGTTTTTT. Residues: CASSFGGELFF. This chain links TRBV11-2 with TRBJ2-2; D remains ambiguous. The CDR3 is 11 residues long. The germline CDR1 and CDR2 sequences are SGHAT and FQNNGV. V was clipped by 3 bases and J by 7 bases, with 3 bases between them.

The rearrangement joins TRBV29-1 to TRBJ2-1, with D maybe TRBD2 (6 bases). Per germline, CDR1 SQVTM and CDR2 ANQGSEA. This CDR3 has 14 amino acids. V lost 6 bases to trimming and J lost 7 bases, with 19 bases between them. CDR3 amino acids: CSVEGLSETNEQFF. CDR3 in DNA: TGCAGCGTGGAGGGTTTGTCTGAGACAAATGAGCAGTTCTTC.